The 8 T cell receptor beta chains in this list originate from one sample, sequenced in a study of T cell clusters in autoimmune cytopenias. Each sample's input was roughly 230 ng genomic DNA, approximately 37,500 genome equivalents. TRB was amplified by touch-down multiplex PCR, primer pools A and B combined. Reanalyzing the multiplex PCR reads, TCRdb keeps one entry per CDR3 protein, without DNA. The table gives approximately 15,000 distinct CDR3 sequences; the top ten clones make up about 3.7% of it. The sample was also linked to a second study, of T cell repertoires in aging, cancer and after chemotherapy.

What was sequenced was peripheral blood. The receptors derive from a human donor in good health.

The V and J genes are TRBV12-3 or TRBV12-4 and TRBJ1-2. The CDR3 extends over 13 amino acids. The CDR3 region is CASSLGGTYGYTF.

The V and J genes are TRBV18 and TRBJ2-1; TCRdb's D call of TRBD2 is untestable without DNA. This CDR3 is 19 amino acids long. CDR1 and CDR2 from the germline V gene are KGHSH and LQKENI. CDR3 sequence: CASSSPSASGRSPYNEQFF. The variable domain in full, completed from reference TRBV18 and TRBJ2-1, reads NAGVMQNPRHLVRRRGQEARLRCSPMKGHSHVYWYRQLPEEGLKFMVYLQKENIIDESGMPKERFSAEFPKEGPSILRIQQVVRGDSAAYFCASSSPSASGRSPYNEQFFGPGTRLTVL.

This clonotype registers medium-sized by frequency. J is TRBJ2-1 and V is TRBV19; TCRdb proposes TRBD2, but this gene call is untestable without DNA. This CDR3 has 16 residues. CDR1 and CDR2 from the germline V gene are LNHDA and SQIVND (reference sequence). The CDR3 loop is CASRGLAGGAYNEQFF.

The rearrangement links TRBV27 to TRBJ2-7; TCRdb's D gene call, TRBD2, goes unchecked for lack of DNA. Germline V gene lookup returns CDR1 MNHEY and CDR2 SMNVEV (reference sequence). This CDR3 region has 15 residues. CDR3 loop: CASSLGTSGRGEQYF.

This sequence joins TRBV12-3 or TRBV12-4 and TRBJ2-1; lacking DNA, the TRBD2 call made by TCRdb goes unchecked. The CDR3 has 15 residues. The CDR3 is CASSYSGRGYNEQFF.

The V call is TRBV5-4, the J call TRBJ2-1; lacking DNA, the TRBD2 call made by TCRdb goes unchecked. The germline gives CDR1 SGHNT, CDR2 YYREEE (reference sequence). This CDR3 has 16 residues. The CDR3 here is CASSLAGALSYNEQFF. Full variable domain (outside the CDR3, taken from reference TRBV5-4 and TRBJ2-1): ETGVTQSPTHLIKTRGQQVTLRCSSQSGHNTVSWYQQALGQGPQFIFQYYREEENGRGNFPPRFSGLQFPNYSSELNVNALELDDSALYLCASSLAGALSYNEQFFGPGTRLTVL.

The V call is TRBV6-5, the J call TRBJ1-1. There are 14 residues in the CDR3. Per germline, CDR1 MNHEY and CDR2 SVGAGI. CDR3 in amino acids: CASSYLTSNTEAFF.

This clonotype registers medium-sized by frequency. The J gene is TRBJ2-7, the V gene TRBV11-3; TCRdb picks TRBD1, but there is no DNA to check that call. CDR3 length: 14 residues. In germline, CDR1 is SGHNT, CDR2 YENEEA. This chain's CDR3 is CASSLRTAYYEQYF.